Following are 32 T cell receptor beta chains from one sample sequenced in a study of OX40 agonist ivuxolimab in advanced cancers. Profiling relied on immunoSEQ multiplex PCR, and the TCRdb table lists in-frame clones only, not all of them. The sample lists around 56,000 clones, approximately 86% occurring once. The sequencing used CD4+ or CD8+ T cells sorted from blood, collected in a trial of the OX40 agonist ivuxolimab. The receptors come from an adult with an advanced solid tumor such as melanoma, head and neck, liver or kidney cancer.

The CDR3 DNA follows: TGTGCCAGTATGCCGGACAGGGCGAACACTGAAGCTTTCTTT. Amino acids: CASMPDRANTEAFF. The V and J genes are TRBV19 and TRBJ1-1, with 8 bases lining up with TRBD1. Trimming at V came to 7 bases and at J to 1 base, leaving 5 bases not matched to a gene. This CDR3 is built from 14 residues. CDR1 and CDR2 (germline): LNHDA, SQIVND (reference sequence).

The chain recombines TRBV5-4 with TRBJ1-4; D call uncertain. Germline V gives CDR1 SGHNT, CDR2 YYREEE (reference sequence). The V end lost 2 bases, the J end lost 4 bases, and 9 bases lay between the germline ends. The CDR3 is 14 amino acids. This CDR3 reads CASSFEGVNEKLFF. Here the CDR3 DNA reads TGTGCCAGCAGCTTCGAGGGAGTTAATGAAAAACTGTTTTTT. The full variable domain, rest sourced from reference TRBV5-4 and TRBJ1-4, is ETGVTQSPTHLIKTRGQQVTLRCSSQSGHNTVSWYQQALGQGPQFIFQYYREEENGRGNFPPRFSGLQFPNYSSELNVNALELDDSALYLCASSFEGVNEKLFFGSGTQLSVL.

In this sample, this clone turned up once. The chain has TRBV5-4 and TRBJ1-5; possibly TRBD1 for D (5 bases). CDR1 SGHNT and CDR2 YYREEE come from the germline V gene (reference sequence). The CDR3 has 15 amino acids. The ends were cut back, 0 bases at V and 6 bases at J, with 13 bases in the middle. The CDR3 nucleotides are TGTGCCAGCAGCTTGGCCGGGGGAAAGGGTCAGCCCCAGCATTTT. Protein: CASSLAGGKGQPQHF.

The chain couples TRBV28 to TRBJ2-7; 7 bases match TRBD1. The CDR3 consists of 17 residues. CDR1 MDHEN and CDR2 SYDVKM come from the germline V gene. Losses at the gene ends were 2 bases for V and 4 bases for J; bases not matched to a gene: 14. CDR3 loop: CASSLKRDRPLPYEQYF. CDR3 DNA sequence: TGTGCCAGCAGTTTAAAGAGGGACAGACCGTTGCCGTACGAGCAGTACTTC.

In this sample, this clone turned up a few times. The chain uses TRBV6-6 and TRBJ2-1; a weak D match, TRBD2 (6 bases). Germline CDR1 and CDR2: MNHNY and SVGAGI (reference sequence). The V end lost 2 bases, the J end lost 8 bases, and 10 bases lay between the germline ends. The CDR3 loop spans 13 amino acids. The CDR3 DNA reads TGTGCCAGCAGTTACAGGAGGGTCGATGAGCAGTTCTTC. Its protein is CASSYRRVDEQFF.

The chain recombines TRBV5-4 with TRBJ2-1, with 9 nucleotides matching TRBD1. Trimming removed 2 bases from V and 10 bases from J; junction bases left unmatched: 16. The CDR3 totals 17 residues. CDR1 and CDR2 (germline): SGHNT, YYREEE (reference sequence). The CDR3 here is CASSLAPGTGSSREQFF. DNA of the CDR3: TGTGCCAGCAGCTTAGCCCCCGGGACAGGGTCATCAAGAGAGCAGTTCTTC.

This clone was found once. The V gene is TRBV29-1, the J gene TRBJ2-5, with a possible D match to TRBD2 (6 bases). This CDR3 has 15 amino acids. Germline V gene data show CDR1 as SQVTM and CDR2 as ANQGSEA. The V end lost 6 bases, the J end lost 1 base, and 18 bases lay between the germline ends. The CDR3 sequence is CSVKPLAAFQETQYF. The CDR3 coding sequence is TGCAGCGTAAAACCACTAGCCGCTTTCCAAGAGACCCAGTACTTC. Full variable domain (remainder filled in from reference TRBV29-1 and TRBJ2-5): SAVISQKPSRDICQRGTSLTIQCQVDSQVTMMFWYRQQPGQSLTLIATANQGSEATYESGFVIDKFPISRPNLTFSTLTVSNMSPEDSSIYLCSVKPLAAFQETQYFGPGTRLLVL.

The V and J genes are TRBV27 and TRBJ2-6; 7 bases are a match to TRBD1. The CDR3 has 15 amino acids. The germline V gene encodes CDR1 MNHEY and CDR2 SMNVEV (reference sequence). V shed 5 bases, J shed 1 base, and the junction held 2 bases outside the gene matches. CDR3 bases: TGTGCCAGCAGTAACAGGGGTTCTGGGGCCAACGTCCTGACTTTC. It specifies CASSNRGSGANVLTF.

The genes are TRBV7-2 and TRBJ1-4; D gene unclear. Trimming took off 3 bases at V and 6 bases at J, with 5 bases between the two ends. The germline V gene encodes CDR1 SGHTA and CDR2 FQGNSA. The CDR3 is made up of 12 amino acids. The CDR3 nucleotides read TGTGCCAGCAGCTTCCCGGATGAAAAACTGTTTTTT. Amino acids: CASSFPDEKLFF.

V gene TRBV19 combines with J gene TRBJ2-2; 8 bases line up with TRBD1. Looked up from germline, CDR1 is LNHDA and CDR2 is SQIVND (reference sequence). With V trimmed by 6 bases and J by 6 bases, 3 bases remained unmatched. This CDR3 region has 13 residues. This chain's CDR3 is CASSQGAPGELFF. The CDR3, as DNA: TGTGCCAGTAGCCAGGGGGCGCCCGGGGAGCTGTTTTTT.

The chain links TRBV7-2 to TRBJ2-5; 8 bases map to TRBD2. The V segment lost 6 bases and the J segment 1 base; nucleotides outside the gene matches: 7. This CDR3 is built from 15 residues. Germline V gives CDR1 SGHTA, CDR2 FQGNSA. The CDR3 sequence is CASRPPGGGQETQYF. The CDR3 coding sequence is TGTGCCAGCAGACCCCCCGGGGGGGGCCAAGAGACCCAGTACTTC.

This clone was picked up one time. V gene TRBV28 combines with J gene TRBJ2-1; D perhaps matches TRBD2 (6 bases). Germline V gene lookup returns CDR1 MDHEN and CDR2 SYDVKM. V lost 4 bases and J lost 0, with 22 bases in between. The CDR3 has 19 residues. CDR3 nucleotides: TGTGCCAGCAGTTGGTGGAGATCGGCCATCGGGAGCTCCTACAATGAGCAGTTCTTC. It translates to CASSWWRSAIGSSYNEQFF.

The chain joins TRBV10-2 to TRBJ2-2, with 7 bases fitting TRBD1. The germline CDR1 and CDR2 sequences are WSHSY and SAAADI. Trimming removed 6 bases from V and 1 base from J; junction bases left unmatched: 2. This CDR3 has 14 amino acids. The CDR3 here is CASRDRVNTGELFF. The CDR3 DNA reads as TGCGCCAGCAGAGACAGGGTGAACACCGGGGAGCTGTTTTTT.

The chain couples TRBV27 to TRBJ1-5, with a possible D match to TRBD1 (5 bases). Germline loops: CDR1 MNHEY, CDR2 SMNVEV (reference sequence). The CDR3 runs to 13 residues. V lost 6 bases, J lost 7 bases, and 13 bases lay in between. The CDR3 spells CASRRGGNQPQHF. Written as DNA, the CDR3 is TGTGCCAGCAGACGGGGGGGTAACCAGCCCCAGCATTTT.

The chain uses TRBV6-1 and TRBJ2-7; TRBD2 might be the D (6 bases). V was trimmed by 6 bases and J by 5 bases, leaving 20 bases between them. The CDR3 is made up of 15 amino acids. Germline V gene data show CDR1 as MNHNS and CDR2 as SASEGT. The CDR3 bases are TGTGCCAGCAGCAACCCTCGGAGGGGCCGGGACGAGCAGTACTTC. The encoded protein is CASSNPRRGRDEQYF.

The rearrangement links TRBV18 to TRBJ2-2; tentatively, D is TRBD2 (5 bases). There are 14 residues in the CDR3. The germline V gene has CDR1 KGHSH and CDR2 LQKENI. V shed 3 bases and J shed 5 bases, with 10 bases lying between them. CDR3 DNA: TGTGCCAGCTCACCGTCGGGAAAAACCGGGGAGCTGTTTTTT. This encodes CASSPSGKTGELFF.

The chain couples TRBV28 to TRBJ2-1; no definite D call. The V end lost 6 bases, the J end lost 3 bases, and 3 bases lay between the germline ends. CDR3 size: 11 residues. Germline V gene sequence: CDR1 MDHEN, CDR2 SYDVKM. In DNA form, the CDR3 reads TGTGCCAGCAGGCTCTACAATGAGCAGTTCTTC. Protein: CASRLYNEQFF.

This chain joins TRBV6-6 and TRBJ1-5; 9 nucleotides align to TRBD1. CDR1 and CDR2 (germline): MNHNY, SVGAGI (reference sequence). The CDR3 covers 16 residues. The V and J ends lost 2 bases and 2 bases, in that order; junction bases with no gene match: 4. This CDR3 reads CASSYGQGYGNQPQHF. As DNA, the CDR3 is TGTGCCAGCAGTTACGGACAGGGGTACGGCAATCAGCCCCAGCATTTT.

For this clone: Other DNA sequences within the sample encode an identical CDR3. This chain uses TRBV27 with TRBJ1-1, with 8 nucleotides matching TRBD1. This CDR3 spans 14 amino acids. Germline-derived CDR1 and CDR2 are MNHEY and SMNVEV (reference sequence). V gave up 5 bases and J gave up 3 bases; unmatched junction bases: 5. The CDR3 here is CASSRTGRDTEAFF. The CDR3 region has the DNA TGTGCCAGCAGTCGGACAGGGCGGGACACTGAAGCTTTCTTT.

This clone was seen a handful of times. The chain joins TRBV7-2 to TRBJ1-6; 7 bases are shared with TRBD1. The germline CDR1 and CDR2 sequences are SGHTA and FQGNSA. CDR3 size: 15 residues. The ends lost 4 bases at V and 7 bases at J; junction bases unmatched: 7. The CDR3 region is CASSSQGTGNSPLHF. CDR3 sequence (DNA): TGTGCCAGCAGCTCACAGGGGACGGGGAATTCACCCCTCCACTTT.

In DNA form, the CDR3 reads TGTGCCAGCAGTGATCCGGGGGCGCGTGGCTACACCTTC. As protein: CASSDPGARGYTF. This rearrangement joins TRBV6-1 to TRBJ1-2; weak D call: TRBD1 (6 bases). The V gene's germline CDR1 is MNHNS and CDR2 SASEGT. This CDR3 comprises 13 residues. With 3 bases removed from V and 7 bases from J, the gap between germline ends came to 12 bases.

This sequence joins TRBV28 and TRBJ1-2, with D possibly being TRBD1 (6 bases). Germline loops: CDR1 MDHEN, CDR2 SYDVKM. Trimming pared 4 bases from V and 10 bases from J, leaving 19 bases between. The CDR3 length is 14 residues. CDR3 residues: CASSSGALYGYYTF. CDR3 DNA sequence: TGTGCCAGCAGTTCGGGGGCCCTCTATGGCTACTACACCTTC.

The V and J genes are TRBV11-2 and TRBJ2-3; the D is unclear. The CDR3 is made up of 14 amino acids. V was trimmed by 1 base and J by 2 bases, leaving 7 bases between them. CDR1 and CDR2 (germline): SGHAT, FQNNGV. The CDR3 DNA reads as TGTGCCAGCAGCTTAGGCTTGAACACAGATACGCAGTATTTT. Residues: CASSLGLNTDTQYF.

V and J are TRBV5-5 and TRBJ2-3; D gene uncertain. Germline CDR1 is SGHKS and CDR2 is YYEKEE (reference sequence). This CDR3 spans 15 amino acids. V lost 5 bases and J 0 bases, leaving 13 bases between the germline ends. The CDR3: CASRLDGTSTDTQYF. The CDR3 coding sequence is TGTGCCAGCAGACTTGACGGAACTAGCACAGATACGCAGTATTTT.

The chain carries TRBV28 and TRBJ1-4; TRBD1 is a possible D gene (5 bases). The CDR3 contains 13 residues. Looked up from germline, CDR1 is MDHEN and CDR2 is SYDVKM. Trimming took 5 bases from V and 6 from J, leaving 10 bases between them. The DNA of the CDR3 is TGTGCCAGCAGTCCTGGGACTCATGAAAAACTGTTTTTT. Translation gives CASSPGTHEKLFF.

This sequence joins TRBV7-6 and TRBJ1-4; tentative D call: TRBD1 (5 bases). Looked up from germline, CDR1 is SGHVS and CDR2 is FNYEAQ. The CDR3 is 15 residues long. V gave up 6 bases and J gave up 4 bases, with 15 bases separating them. The CDR3 region has the DNA TGTGCCAGCAGTCAGGAGGGGCGGTTTAATGAAAAACTGTTTTTT. It is translated as CASSQEGRFNEKLFF.

The chain carries TRBV15 and TRBJ2-7; TRBD2 is a possible D gene (5 bases). V was pared by 0 bases and J by 7 bases, with 13 bases between. Germline V CDR1 and CDR2: LNHNV, YYDKDF (reference sequence). This CDR3 has 14 residues. The CDR3 loop reads CATSRDLGAGEQYF. CDR3 DNA sequence: TGTGCCACCAGCAGAGATCTGGGAGCCGGGGAGCAGTACTTC.

The genes are TRBV10-1 and TRBJ2-2, with D hard to call. The ends were cut back, 7 bases at V and 6 bases at J, with 12 bases in the middle. This CDR3 is 13 amino acids long. Germline CDR1 WNHNN, CDR2 SYGVQD (reference sequence). The CDR3 loop is CASNQRVSGELFF. Written as DNA, the CDR3 is TGCGCCAGCAACCAACGGGTGTCCGGGGAGCTGTTTTTT.

The chain employs TRBV2 and TRBJ1-1, with D perhaps TRBD1 (5 bases). From germline, CDR1 is SNHLY and CDR2 FYNNEI. The CDR3 contains 13 residues. Trimming left V 4 bases short and J 1 base short, with 7 bases between. The CDR3 here is CASSGQRNTEAFF. CDR3 DNA sequence: TGTGCCAGCAGTGGACAGAGGAACACTGAAGCTTTCTTT.

This chain links TRBV6-5 with TRBJ1-2; D is unresolved. Per germline, CDR1 MNHEY and CDR2 SVGAGI. The CDR3 spans 13 residues. V was clipped by 1 base and J by 4 bases, with 7 bases between them. The CDR3 region has the DNA TGTGCCAGCAGTTACTTACAGCTCTATGGCTACACCTTC. This gives the protein CASSYLQLYGYTF.

The chain has TRBV28 and TRBJ1-2; D gene uncertain. The CDR3 is 12 residues long. Germline loops: CDR1 MDHEN, CDR2 SYDVKM. Trimming removed 2 bases from V and 5 bases from J, with 6 bases in between. CDR3: CASSLVRYGYTF. The CDR3 DNA follows: TGTGCCAGCAGTTTAGTACGGTATGGCTACACCTTC.

This chain links TRBV27 with TRBJ1-5; D not resolved. Per germline, CDR1 MNHEY and CDR2 SMNVEV (reference sequence). CDR3 size: 15 residues. Trimming shortened V by 2 bases and J by 1 base, and 9 bases separated the two germline ends. The CDR3 loop is CASSLSGFSNQPQHF. The CDR3 DNA reads as TGTGCCAGCAGTTTAAGTGGGTTCAGCAATCAGCCCCAGCATTTT.